This T cell receptor (beta chain) was sequenced during a study of T cells in Graves' hyperthyroidism and ophthalmopathy (dated by TCRdb to about 2019). For context, the study as a whole: Peripheral blood was collected at initial diagnosis, before any treatment. To identify distinguishing TCR V-J signatures, a discovery cohort of around 98 patients was used, comprising 43 with Graves' ophthalmopathy and some 57 with stable Graves' hyperthyroidism. Prospective prediction of ophthalmopathy was tested in an independent validation cohort of 18 to 20 hyperthyroidism patients and 17 patients who later progressed to ophthalmopathy. For training and testing, the 100 or so patients in the discovery cohort were randomly divided in a 7:3 ratio. In addition, the study compared T-cell repertoires in thyroid tissue and in blood from roughly 6 Graves' hyperthyroidism patients. After sampling, hyperthyroidism patients received methimazole starting at 30 mg daily, and ophthalmopathy patients received high-dose intravenous methylprednisolone. According to the paper, TCR Vbeta CDR3 sequencing was carried out on over 130 peripheral blood samples, which came from around 43 ophthalmopathy, 70 to 80 hyperthyroidism and approximately 17 progressor patients. The investigation overall reported the following: Sample size was not statistically predetermined, and investigators were not blinded to group allocation. Ophthalmopathy was separated from stable hyperthyroidism by a 13 V-J signature model, with around 88% sensitivity and 81% to 83% specificity obtained in cross-validation and 80%/75% obtained in testing. Most expanded thyroid clonotypes (frequency above 0.001) were also detected in blood, a finding suggesting that blood repertoires may reflect thyroid immune responses. During validation, the model predicted progression to ophthalmopathy a median of approximately 6.5 months ahead of onset, with roughly 65% sensitivity and 72% to 80% specificity.

Note on this clonotype: The antigen this receptor binds is unknown. No clone much larger than this one lies a single base away; base qualities are absent.

The TCR beta CDR3 regions were amplified from RNA transcripts. For the first round of RT-PCR on the TCR CDR3, the HTBI primer set was used together with the Qiagen OneStep RT-PCR kit. The libraries were constructed in a second round of multiplex PCR and then size-selected and purified. The libraries were sequenced on an Illumina HiSeq2000 using paired-end 100 bp reads. Concerning the study's data processing: SOAPnuke was used to process the raw data, throwing out any read that contained adapters or uncalled bases, had a mean Phred below 15, or lacked an exact constant-primer or identifier match. COPE v1.2.5 was used to merge high-quality paired reads, and clonotypes were defined as unique nucleotide sequences. MiTCR v1.1 was used to align clonotypes to the IMGT TRBV, TRBD and TRBJ reference segments. Analysis was restricted to V-J combinations with a frequency above 0.0001, which covered 98% to 99.2% of repertoires. The TCS score was defined as the ratio of F50 (clonal expansion) to E x V (chaos), calculated using BLOSUM62-based TCRdist between CDR3 peptides within each V-J. Welch's t-statistics and random forest reduced 450 to 600 V-J features to under 15, which were used in a naive Bayes classifier (R e1071). In-frame beta chains were kept once TCRdb had trimmed the public reads at Q25 with fastp and called clones with MiXCR. When rows share a CDR3 protein, they turn into one entry using the most common DNA and genes. The V and J calls were determined by TCRdb, not by the authors. The table for this sample lists around 500,000 distinct CDR3 sequences; about 16% of them were counted only once. Around 32% of the sample comes from the top ten.

CDR1 is given as SGHDN and CDR2 as FVKESK, both from the germline V gene. The CDR3 runs 12 amino acids, cysteine and phenylalanine included. Left in the record is the CDR3 DNA by itself, 36 bases read in frame from the first base. The trim is 1 base for V and 14 bases for J, with a gap of 14 bases between the germline ends. Ophthalmopathy patients had moderately to severely active disease, with a Clinical Activity Score of 3 or more, a NOSPECS grade of 4 or more, and a disease duration of less than 3 months. The study excluded patients with uncontrolled infections, other autoimmune diseases, pregnancy or lactation. Diagnoses were based on clinical symptoms, serum thyroxine and TRAb, thyroid ultrasound and orbital computed tomography. PBMCs were separated from 7.5 to 10 ml of fresh peripheral blood using Ficoll-Paque density gradient centrifugation. Trizol reagent was used to extract total RNA, and RNA quality was then checked on an Agilent 2100 Bioanalyzer.

The receptor was derived from a woman aged 25 to 39 with Graves' ophthalmopathy. Input material: blood. Recombination linked TRBV14 to TRBJ2-5; TRBD2 is a weak D gene call, 5 bases matching. The sequence in DNA is TGTGCCAGCAGCCAAGGGGCAGAGGGAACCTACTTC. This is translated as CASSQGAEGTYF.